These 24 T cell receptor beta chains share one sample of origin, sequenced in a study of long-term antiretroviral therapy in people with HIV. Survey-level resolution applied to immunoSEQ assay v3.0. TCRdb's copy holds only in-frame clones and misses some; the assay was immunoSEQ multiplex PCR. The data contain approximately 24,000 clones, over 65% of them singletons. The sequencing used unsorted PBMCs, collected around 6 years after starting antiretroviral therapy. Source of these receptors: a man between 25 and 39 years old with HIV.

The gene calls are TRBV7-3 and TRBJ2-2; 11 nucleotides match TRBD2. The junction had 5 bases not matched to a gene; V was cut back by 5 bases and J by 6 bases. Germline V gives CDR1 SGHTA, CDR2 FQGTGA. This CDR3 region has 15 residues. DNA for the CDR3: TGTGCCAGCAGCCGTAATAGCGGGGGGGCCGGGGAGCTGTTTTTT. Translated: CASSRNSGGAGELFF.

V is TRBV7-2 and J is TRBJ1-2; D might be TRBD1 (6 bases). V lost 5 bases to trimming and J lost 5 bases, with 12 bases between them. CDR1 is SGHTA and CDR2 is FQGNSA in the germline V gene. The CDR3 loop spans 13 amino acids. CDR3 in DNA: TGTGCCAGCAGCCCGAAGGGGGGATATGGCTACACCTTC. Translation: CASSPKGGYGYTF.

V usage is TRBV5-6 and J usage is TRBJ1-6, with 10 bases aligning to TRBD1. Losses at the gene ends were 4 bases for V and 14 bases for J; bases not matched to a gene: 9. The CDR3 has 14 amino acids. Per germline, CDR1 SGHDT and CDR2 YYEEEE. The CDR3 spells CASSPGTGVRTLHF. As DNA, the CDR3 is TGTGCCAGCAGCCCCGGGACAGGGGTGCGAACCCTCCACTTT.

This clone occurred once. This chain joins TRBV15 and TRBJ2-5, with D unresolved. The CDR3 runs to 12 residues. The germline gives CDR1 LNHNV, CDR2 YYDKDF (reference sequence). Trimming cost V 3 bases and J 5 bases, with 7 bases left between them. The chain's CDR3 is CATSRGSETQYF. CDR3 bases: TGTGCCACCAGCAGGGGTTCGGAGACCCAGTACTTC.

CDR3 amino acids: CASSLGHPNTEAFF. The CDR3 region has the DNA TGCGCCAGCAGCTTAGGACACCCTAACACTGAAGCTTTCTTT. This chain connects TRBV5-1 to TRBJ1-1, with D perhaps TRBD1 (5 bases). There are 14 residues in the CDR3. V lost 2 bases and J 2 bases, leaving 10 bases between the germline ends. CDR1 SGHRS and CDR2 YFSETQ come from the germline V gene. Variable domain in full (rest from reference TRBV5-1 and TRBJ1-1): KAGVTQTPRYLIKTRGQQVTLSCSPISGHRSVSWYQQTPGQGLQFLFEYFSETQRNKGNFPGRFSGRQFSNSRSEMNVSTLELGDSALYLCASSLGHPNTEAFFGQGTRLTVV.

The V gene is TRBV4-2, the J gene TRBJ2-1; 12 bases match TRBD1. The CDR3 loop spans 15 amino acids. Germline lookup yields CDR1 LGHNA and CDR2 YNFKEQ. The V gene end was trimmed by 11 bases and the J gene end by 5 bases; junction bases not matched to a gene: 10. Written as DNA, the CDR3 is TGTGCCGCCCGTGGGGGACAGGGGGCTGACAATGAGCAGTTCTTC. It yields the protein CAARGGQGADNEQFF.

The CDR3 bases are TGTGCCAGTAGTATAGTGACAGGCACCGAAACAAATCAGCCCCAGCATTTT. Amino acid sequence: CASSIVTGTETNQPQHF. The chain links TRBV19 to TRBJ1-5, with D perhaps matching TRBD1 (6 bases). V was clipped by 1 base and J by 4 bases, with 17 bases between them. The length of the CDR3 is 17 residues. Per germline, CDR1 LNHDA and CDR2 SQIVND (reference sequence). Full variable domain (missing parts from reference TRBV19 and TRBJ1-5): DGGITQSPKYLFRKEGQNVTLSCEQNLNHDAMYWYRQDPGQGLRLIYYSQIVNDFQKGDIAEGYSVSREKKESFPLTVTSAQKNPTAFYLCASSIVTGTETNQPQHFGDGTRLSIL.

The chain employs TRBV6-6 and TRBJ1-6; D remains ambiguous. V was pared by 5 bases and J by 9 bases, with 8 bases between. CDR1 is MNHNY, CDR2 SVGAGI, per germline (reference sequence). The CDR3 has 12 residues. In DNA form, the CDR3 reads TGTGCCAGCAGTAGGGCGAGTTCACCCCTCCACTTT. It encodes CASSRASSPLHF.

V is TRBV7-2 and J is TRBJ2-5; D remains ambiguous. Germline lookup yields CDR1 SGHTA and CDR2 FQGNSA. Trimming removed 5 bases at V and 0 bases at J, with 10 bases between. CDR3 length equals 14 residues. CDR3 nucleotides: TGTGCCAGCAGCCCCGACATCAACCAAGAGACCCAGTACTTC. Translating gives CASSPDINQETQYF.

The V call is TRBV27, the J call TRBJ2-7; TRBD2 matches at 7 bases. Per germline, CDR1 MNHEY and CDR2 SMNVEV (reference sequence). After removal of 5 bases from V and 2 bases from J, the junction contained 9 bases not matched to a gene. The CDR3 contains 15 residues. The CDR3, as DNA: TGTGCCAGCAGTCCCGCGGCTAGCGGCGCCTACGAGCAGTACTTC. Amino acids: CASSPAASGAYEQYF.

V gene TRBV6-6 combines with J gene TRBJ1-1, with D hard to call. Germline CDR1 MNHNY, CDR2 SVGAGI (reference sequence). The CDR3 contains 13 residues. The V end lost 6 bases, the J end lost 1 base, and 9 bases lay between the germline ends. For the CDR3, the DNA is TGTGCCAGCAGCCAGGACGGGAACACTGAAGCTTTCTTT. It specifies CASSQDGNTEAFF.

The chain has TRBV5-4 and TRBJ2-1; a weak D match, TRBD2 (5 bases). The CDR3 has 15 amino acids. CDR1 is SGHNT, CDR2 YYREEE, per germline (reference sequence). Trimming pared 0 bases from V and 5 bases from J, leaving 12 bases between. The CDR3 sequence: CASSLDAGGHNEQFF. In nucleotides, the CDR3 is TGTGCCAGCAGCTTGGATGCGGGTGGGCACAATGAGCAGTTCTTC.

This chain connects TRBV7-3 to TRBJ2-1, with TRBD2 identical over 9 bases. This CDR3 has 15 residues. CDR1 and CDR2 from the germline V gene are SGHTA and FQGTGA. V lost 4 bases, J lost 5 bases, and 6 bases stayed unmatched. The CDR3 region is CASSYLAGEDNEQFF. DNA of the CDR3: TGTGCCAGCAGCTACTTAGCGGGAGAGGACAATGAGCAGTTCTTC.

V gene TRBV5-1 combines with J gene TRBJ2-3; the D gene could be TRBD1 or TRBD2 (5 bases each). Trimming took off 4 bases at V and 0 bases at J, with 12 bases between the two ends. CDR3 length equals 15 residues. Germline V gives CDR1 SGHRS, CDR2 YFSETQ. CDR3 bases: TGCGCCAGCAGCCCCGAGGGGCGTAGCACAGATACGCAGTATTTT. It yields the protein CASSPEGRSTDTQYF.

The V and J genes are TRBV15 and TRBJ2-2; D gene ambiguous. CDR3 size: 11 residues. Germline V lookup: CDR1 LNHNV, CDR2 YYDKDF (reference sequence). V was pared by 6 bases and J by 3 bases, with 2 bases between. CDR3 sequence (DNA): TGTGCCACCAGTTACACCGGGGAGCTGTTTTTT. Translation gives CATSYTGELFF.

The chain is built from TRBV2 and TRBJ2-3, with D unresolved. V lost 6 bases and J 1 base, leaving 14 bases between the germline ends. CDR1 and CDR2 (germline): SNHLY, FYNNEI. CDR3 length: 15 amino acids. The CDR3 spells CASSRMVRGTDTQYF. The DNA for the CDR3 is TGTGCCAGCAGCCGAATGGTCCGGGGCACAGATACGCAGTATTTT.

The chain has TRBV19 and TRBJ2-7; 14 nucleotides line up with TRBD2. CDR3 length: 16 residues. CDR1 is LNHDA and CDR2 is SQIVND in the germline V gene (reference sequence). J was trimmed by 6 bases and V by 3 bases; bases with no gene match: 7. CDR3 coding DNA: TGTGCCAGTAGTATTGGACTAGCGGGAGGAAATGCCGAGCAGTACTTC. This sequence encodes CASSIGLAGGNAEQYF.

The V call is TRBV27, the J call TRBJ1-1; a weak D match, TRBD1 (6 bases). The germline gives CDR1 MNHEY, CDR2 SMNVEV (reference sequence). The length of the CDR3 is 14 residues. The V end was cut by 5 bases, the J end by 2 bases, with 12 bases between. The CDR3 region has the DNA TGTGCCAGCAGTACCTCCGGGACAAACACTGAAGCTTTCTTT. Its protein is CASSTSGTNTEAFF.

J is TRBJ2-3 and V is TRBV7-9; 13 nucleotides line up with TRBD2. V trimming: 4 bases; J trimming: 2 bases; junction bases outside the gene matches: 9. This CDR3 comprises 18 residues. The germline V gene encodes CDR1 SEHNR and CDR2 FQNEAQ (reference sequence). The CDR3 DNA follows: TGTGCCAGCAGCTCTCTTTCGGGGACTAGCGGGGCCACAGATACGCAGTATTTT. Its protein product is CASSSLSGTSGATDTQYF.

This clone was recorded a few times. This chain joins TRBV30 and TRBJ1-5, with D unclear. CDR1 GTSNPN and CDR2 SVGIG come from the germline V gene (reference sequence). CDR3 length equals 13 residues. Deletions cut 1 base from V and 6 bases from J, with 10 bases between. CDR3 in amino acids: CAWSAGNLQPQHF. As DNA, the CDR3 is TGTGCCTGGAGTGCGGGTAATCTTCAGCCCCAGCATTTT.

V usage is TRBV28 and J usage is TRBJ2-6; D unresolved. CDR1 MDHEN and CDR2 SYDVKM come from the germline V gene. The germline V and J ends were trimmed by 4 bases and 2 bases, with 9 bases remaining between them. The CDR3 has 15 residues. The DNA for the CDR3 is TGTGCCAGCAGTTCCCCGGCGACTGGGGCCAACGTCCTGACTTTC. Residues: CASSSPATGANVLTF.

The sample holds one count of this clone. CDR3 nucleotides: TGTGCCTGGAGTGAGGGAGGGAGAGGAAAAGCTTTCTTT. It codes for CAWSEGGRGKAFF. The V call is TRBV30, the J call TRBJ1-1; D remains unclear. V was cut by 1 base and J by 9 bases, with 15 bases left in between. The CDR3 covers 13 residues. Germline V gene data show CDR1 as GTSNPN and CDR2 as SVGIG (reference sequence).

This chain links TRBV7-7 with TRBJ2-2, with a weak D call TRBD2 (5 bases). Trimming removed 3 bases from V and 5 bases from J, with 7 bases in between. CDR3 size: 13 residues. Germline loops: CDR1 SSHAT, CDR2 FNYEAQ (reference sequence). CDR3 sequence reads: CASSFGLTGELFF. CDR3 DNA sequence: TGTGCCAGCAGCTTTGGACTGACCGGGGAGCTGTTTTTT.

The chain is built from TRBV5-6 and TRBJ2-1; TRBD2 matches at 14 bases. Germline assignment: CDR1 SGHDT and CDR2 YYEEEE. This CDR3 is 16 amino acids long. Trimming removed 2 bases from V and 7 bases from J; junction bases left unmatched: 5. Here the CDR3 DNA reads TGTGCCAGCAGCTTTCCGACTAGCGGGGGGGCGAATGAGCAGTTCTTC. This translates into CASSFPTSGGANEQFF.